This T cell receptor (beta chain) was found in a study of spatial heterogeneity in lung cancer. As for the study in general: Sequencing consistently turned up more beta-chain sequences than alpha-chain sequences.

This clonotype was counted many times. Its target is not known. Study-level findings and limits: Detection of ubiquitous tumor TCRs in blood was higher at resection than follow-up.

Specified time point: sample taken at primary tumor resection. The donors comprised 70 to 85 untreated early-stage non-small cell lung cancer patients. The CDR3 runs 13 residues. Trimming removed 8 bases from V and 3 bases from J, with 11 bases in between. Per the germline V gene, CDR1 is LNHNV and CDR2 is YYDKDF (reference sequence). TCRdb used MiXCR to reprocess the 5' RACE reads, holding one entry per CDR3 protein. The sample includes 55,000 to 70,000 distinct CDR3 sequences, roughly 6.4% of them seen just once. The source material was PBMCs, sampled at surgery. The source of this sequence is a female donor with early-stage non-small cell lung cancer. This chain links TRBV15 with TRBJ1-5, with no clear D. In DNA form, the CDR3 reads TGTGCCACCGGACGGGATCTCAATCAGCCCCAGCATTTT. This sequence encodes CATGRDLNQPQHF.